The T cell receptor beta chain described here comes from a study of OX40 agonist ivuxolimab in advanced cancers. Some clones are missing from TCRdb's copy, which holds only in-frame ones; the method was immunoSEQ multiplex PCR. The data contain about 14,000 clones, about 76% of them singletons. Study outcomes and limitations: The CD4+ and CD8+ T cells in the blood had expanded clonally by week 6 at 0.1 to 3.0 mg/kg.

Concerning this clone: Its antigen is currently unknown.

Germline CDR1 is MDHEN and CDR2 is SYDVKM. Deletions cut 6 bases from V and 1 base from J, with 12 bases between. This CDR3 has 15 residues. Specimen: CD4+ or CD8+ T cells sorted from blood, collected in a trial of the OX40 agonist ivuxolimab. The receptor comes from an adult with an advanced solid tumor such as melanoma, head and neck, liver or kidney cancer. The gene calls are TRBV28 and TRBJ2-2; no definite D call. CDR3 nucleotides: TGTGCCAGCAGACCCACCACAGAGAACACCGGGGAGCTGTTTTTT. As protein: CASRPTTENTGELFF.